This T cell receptor (beta chain) was recovered during a study of identical twins (TCRdb year 2016). Describing the broader study: The study deep-sequenced TCR alpha and beta repertoires from monozygotic twins, unrelated adults of various ages and cord blood to test whether fetal clonotypes persist. To rule out contamination, the twin experiments were replicated at different times with different library preparation protocols. Results and caveats for the whole study, not just this receptor: A weaker excess of twin sharing was found in beta out-of-frame sequences because the signal-to-noise ratio was lowered by fewer shared sequences. Compared with coincidental sharing between unrelated individuals, out-of-frame TCR alpha sequences shared between twins showed an excess of sequences with low generation probability. Fewer insertions were carried by abundant cord blood beta clonotypes, a similar but weaker trend appeared in young adult naive repertoires, and no such trend appeared in memory repertoires. Out-of-frame TCR alpha sharing in monozygotic twins was systematically underestimated by recombination models, whereas sharing between unrelated individuals was in agreement with the recombination models. Conclusions relied on cross-sectional statistical analysis, since the same donors could not be followed over many years. Zero-insertion analyses could be partly confounded by invariant T cells such as MAIT and iNKT, although diverse VJ usage argued against such confounding for most clonotypes.

CDR1 and CDR2 are read off the germline V gene as SGHVS and FQNEAQ. V is shortened by 4 bases, J by 7 bases, and the region joining them spans 13 bases. The CDR3 covers 14 residues, taking in both the cysteine and the phenylalanine. Only CDR3 DNA remains: 42 bases, in frame from the first base. This clonotype was picked up a small number of times. Its antigen is unknown. No much larger clone is present one base from it, and per-base qualities are unavailable. Only healthy Caucasian donors were included. The twin cohort consisted of three pairs of female monozygotic twins, all aged roughly 18 to 30 years. The RNA used for TCR libraries was isolated from peripheral blood mononuclear cells. The library relied on 5' RACE. Sequenced using an Illumina HiSeq 2000. A universal primer binding site was added through template switching, and the final cDNA carried a unique molecular identifier so that TCR cDNA molecules could be counted accurately. Specific primers in the conserved constant-segment region were used to synthesize first-strand cDNA for the TCR alpha and beta chains. To control for contamination, each cDNA library was double barcoded with a SMART-Mk sample barcode plus Illumina barcodes. TruSeq adapter sequences, together with Illumina sample barcodes, were added in two successive PCR steps. The TCR alpha and beta cDNA libraries were sequenced on the Illumina HiSeq platform using custom primers. For the original study's pipeline: Raw reads were processed with MiGEC to extract unique molecular identifiers, and MiXCR was used to determine CDR3 positions. For each individual, recombination models were inferred using an EM algorithm with the repgenHMM and IGoR tools. The analysis of shared clonotypes was done with the tcR package in R, with sharing normalized by the product of cloneset sizes. To study raw recombination without the effects of thymic and clonal selection, out-of-frame nonproductive sequences were analyzed. In TCRdb, the public reads were trimmed at Q25 with fastp and aligned with MiXCR, with productive beta chains retained. Records with the same CDR3 protein are collapsed into one entry carrying the most frequent genes and DNA. These V and J calls derive from TCRdb rather than the authors' analysis. The sample table holds nearly 900,000 distinct CDR3 sequences, of which roughly an eighth were seen once. The top ten clonotypes cover about 1.5% of the sample.

The same sample was also used in a study of yellow fever vaccine responses in identical twins. As the second study states: According to the authors, the vaccine-induced T cell response in identical twins seemed to be partly convergent and partly specific to each individual. In identical twins, the study followed T cell clones that responded to the vaccine with precision.

The clonotype comes from a woman aged 18-30 years in good health. Sequencing input: PBMCs. The chain was built from TRBV7-8 and TRBJ2-2, with a weak D call of TRBD2 (6 bases match). The DNA is as follows: TGTGCCAGCAGCTCGACGGGGGTTGTCGGGGAGCTGTTTTTT. It translates to CASSSTGVVGELFF. The CDR3 plus the reference TRBV7-8 and TRBJ2-2 genes for the other parts give the full variable domain: GAGVSQSPRYKVAKRGQDVALRCDPISGHVSLFWYQQALGQGPEFLTYFQNEAQLDKSGLPSDRFFAERPEGSVSTLKIQRTQQEDSAVYLCASSSTGVVGELFFGEGSRLTVL.